Included here is one TCR beta chain sequence, with context. In the study's own analysis: Estimates of nucleated cell counts were drawn from the amplification of reference gene primers. Profiled with immunoSEQ multiplex PCR; TCRdb holds only in-frame clones, not every one. V, J and clone size were drawn from that table, and D and trimming were deduced from the DNA. The sample holds some 300,000 clones, around 88% seen once. V lost 3 bases and J 3 bases, leaving 12 bases between the germline ends. The CDR3 contains 14 residues. Germline-derived CDR1 and CDR2 are LNHDA and SQIVND (reference sequence). The data are from a study of blood T cell repertoires in COVID-19. About the study: The United States, Italy and Spain were the sources of the acute and convalescent COVID-19 samples. The cDNA or gDNA used as material had been derived from T cells, B-cell-depleted T cells, or PBMCs.

Input material: peripheral blood. J is TRBJ2-7 and V is TRBV19; D is possibly TRBD2 (7 bases). The TCR originated in a woman aged 25-40 years who had recovered from COVID-19. CDR3 loop: CASSMAGGRYEQYF. CDR3 DNA sequence: TGTGCCAGTAGTATGGCCGGGGGGCGCTACGAGCAGTACTTC.